The rows below give T cell receptor beta chains drawn from one sample of a study of blood T cell repertoires in COVID-19. This table comes from immunoSEQ multiplex PCR, and its TCRdb copy is limited to in-frame clones, with some not included. The data contain fewer than 200,000 clones, roughly 90% of them seen just once; the ten biggest clones take up under 25%. Material: peripheral blood. These receptors all stem from a man between 65 and 85 years old with active or convalescent COVID-19. The CDR3 runs from the conserved cysteine through the conserved F or W. A D gene is named only where the DNA matches it firmly. Only part of the rows carry a size: once, few, many, or a class if the clone is expanded.

D,J,size,V,DNA,CDR3
TRBD1,TRBJ1-5,NA,TRBV18,TGTGCCAGCTCACCAGCGACAGGGAAGGGTAATCAGCCCCAGCATTTT,CASSPATGKGNQPQHF
NA,TRBJ2-1,NA,TRBV2,TGTGCCAGCAGTACTGTTGGGGGGAACAATGAGCAGTTCTTC,CASSTVGGNNEQFF
TRBD1,TRBJ1-1,NA,TRBV27,TGTGCCAGCAGTTCCTCGACAGGGGCGAATTTTAACGGAGCTTTCTTT,CASSSSTGANFNGAFF
NA,TRBJ1-2,NA,TRBV19,TGTGCCAGTAGTATGAGGGCAGTCGACTATGGCTACACCTTC,CASSMRAVDYGYTF
NA,TRBJ1-1,NA,TRBV6-2/TRBV6-3,TGTGCCAGCAGTCTAGGTAGGACTGAAGCTTTCTTT,CASSLGRTEAFF
NA,TRBJ1-5,NA,TRBV30,TGTGCCTGGAGTGTTCAGGGGAATCAGCCCCAGCATTTT,CAWSVQGNQPQHF
NA,TRBJ1-1,once,TRBV27,TGTGCCAGCAGTTTGATAAGTAGTGGCACTGAAGCTTTCTTT,CASSLISSGTEAFF
TRBD2,TRBJ2-3,NA,TRBV2,TGTGCCAGCAGTGAAGGCCCACCTACTAGCGGGGTGGGTACGCAGTATTTT,CASSEGPPTSGVGTQYF
NA,TRBJ1-4,NA,TRBV7-9,TGTGCCAGCAGCCGAACCATGGGGGGGCCTAATGAAAAACTGTTTTTT,CASSRTMGGPNEKLFF
NA,TRBJ1-1,NA,TRBV18,TGTGCCAGCCGTACGGATAGGGGGGGGGCTTTCTTT,CASRTDRGGAFF
TRBD1,TRBJ1-1,NA,TRBV6-5,TGTGCCAGCAAAGGACAGGGGGGAACTGAAGCTTTCTTT,CASKGQGGTEAFF
TRBD2,TRBJ2-3,NA,TRBV9,TGTGCCAGCAGCCTTGGACTAGCGGGAGGTCGAGATACGCAGTATTTT,CASSLGLAGGRDTQYF
NA,TRBJ1-4,NA,TRBV7-9,TGTGCCAGCAGCTGGGAGGCGGCAACTAATGAAAAACTGTTTTTT,CASSWEAATNEKLFF
TRBD1,TRBJ1-1,NA,TRBV18,TGTGCCAGCTCAACGACAGGGGGCACTGAAGCTTTCTTT,CASSTTGGTEAFF
TRBD1,TRBJ1-2,NA,TRBV9,TGTGCCAGCAGCGCAGTGGGGACAGGGGAGGGCTATGGCTACACCTTC,CASSAVGTGEGYGYTF
TRBD1,TRBJ1-1,once,TRBV11-2,TGTGCCAGCAGCTTCGGGACAGGGATGAACACTGAAGCTTTCTTT,CASSFGTGMNTEAFF
NA,TRBJ1-5,NA,TRBV5-6,TGTGCCAGCAGCTCGGGGGGATATCAGCCCCAGCATTTT,CASSSGGYQPQHF
TRBD1,TRBJ1-2,NA,TRBV9,TGTGCCAGCAGCCCTAGGACAGGGGCCAACTATGGCTACACCTTC,CASSPRTGANYGYTF
TRBD1,TRBJ1-2,NA,TRBV18,TGTGCCAGCTCACCACTTTTGCGGCAGGGGGCTTCTAACTATGGCTACACCTTC,CASSPLLRQGASNYGYTF
TRBD1,TRBJ1-5,NA,TRBV30,TGTGCCTGGAGAGACAGGGCTACTCAGCCCCAGCATTTT,CAWRDRATQPQHF
NA,TRBJ1-3,NA,TRBV6-2/TRBV6-3,TGTGCCAGCAGCCTACTTGGAAACACCATATATTTT,CASSLLGNTIYF
TRBD1,TRBJ1-3,NA,TRBV6-5,TGTGCCAGCAGTTACTCCCGGACAGGAGGAAACACCATATATTTT,CASSYSRTGGNTIYF
TRBD1,TRBJ1-2,NA,TRBV28,TGTGCCAGCAGTGAGGACAGGGCTCGAGGCTACACCTTC,CASSEDRARGYTF
TRBD2,TRBJ2-3,once,TRBV5-8,TGTGCCAGCAGCCCCGGACTAGCGGGGAGCACAGATACGCAGTATTTT,CASSPGLAGSTDTQYF
TRBD1,TRBJ1-1,NA,TRBV28,TGTGCCAGCACACTGGGACAGGAGGAAACTGAAGCTTTCTTT,CASTLGQEETEAFF
TRBD2,TRBJ2-1,NA,TRBV29-1,TGCAGCGTACCAGCGGGGGGCCACTCCTACAATGAGCAGTTCTTC,CSVPAGGHSYNEQFF
TRBD2,TRBJ2-3,NA,TRBV5-1,TGCGCCAGCAGCTCCGGACTAGCGGGAGGGAGGGATACGCAGTATTTT,CASSSGLAGGRDTQYF
TRBD1,TRBJ2-7,NA,TRBV2,TGTGCCAGCGCCTTTTCCCGGGACAGGGGGTACGAGCAGTACTTC,CASAFSRDRGYEQYF
NA,TRBJ1-1,NA,TRBV5-1,TGCGCCAGCAGCTTGGGTTGGGCAGCCACCTTGAACACTGAAGCTTTCTTT,CASSLGWAATLNTEAFF
NA,TRBJ1-5,NA,TRBV7-2,TGTGCCAGCAGCTTAGAGGCAGGCAATCAGGCCCAGCATTTT,CASSLEAGNQAQHF
TRBD2,TRBJ2-7,NA,TRBV6-2/TRBV6-3,TGTGCCAGCAGTTACTTTACCTCTAGCGGGAGGAGTATCTACGAGCAGTACTTC,CASSYFTSSGRSIYEQYF
NA,TRBJ1-3,NA,TRBV29-1,TGCAGCGTTGTTTGGGCAGGGGCAGGAAACACCATATATTTT,CSVVWAGAGNTIYF
NA,TRBJ2-2,NA,TRBV6-4,TGTGCCAGCAGTGATCGGGTATCCCCTAACACCGGGGAGCTGTTTTTT,CASSDRVSPNTGELFF
TRBD1,TRBJ1-5,NA,TRBV19,TGTGCCAGTTCTGCGGACAGGCCCAATCAGCCCCAGCATTTT,CASSADRPNQPQHF
TRBD1,TRBJ1-5,NA,TRBV19,TGTGCCAGTAAGGACAGGGGGGGGTATAGCAATCAGCCCCAGCATTTT,CASKDRGGYSNQPQHF
TRBD1,TRBJ2-1,few,TRBV7-9,TGTGCCAGCAGCTTAAAGGTTAGGGGACAGGAGGGCAATGAGCAGTTCTTC,CASSLKVRGQEGNEQFF
NA,TRBJ2-3,NA,TRBV1,TGCACCAGCAGCCACCCGACGCCAGGGCGCACAGATACGCAGTATTTT,CTSSHPTPGRTDTQYF
TRBD2,TRBJ2-6,NA,TRBV6-2/TRBV6-3,TGTGCCAGCAGTCTCCCCCGCCGACTAGCGGGAGGCCCTGGGGCCAACGTCCTGACTTTC,CASSLPRRLAGGPGANVLTF
TRBD2,TRBJ2-3,NA,TRBV7-2,TGTGCCAGCAGCGACCAGTCGGGGGGAACAGATACGCAGTATTTT,CASSDQSGGTDTQYF
TRBD2,TRBJ2-1,NA,TRBV7-9,TGTGCCAGCAGCGGTAGCGGGGGGACCTACCTTTACAATGAGCAGTTCTTC,CASSGSGGTYLYNEQFF
TRBD2,TRBJ2-1,NA,TRBV7-2,TGTGCCAGCAGCTTCGGACTAGCCGACAATGAGCAGTTCTTC,CASSFGLADNEQFF
NA,TRBJ1-2,NA,TRBV10-3,TGTGCCATCAGTGAGGGACGGCAGGGGTCTGGCTACACCTTC,CAISEGRQGSGYTF
NA,TRBJ1-1,many,TRBV3-1/TRBV3-2,TGTGCCAGCAGCCCCCACGGGCCAGGGGTGAACACTGAAGCTTTCTTT,CASSPHGPGVNTEAFF
NA,TRBJ2-1,NA,TRBV4-1,TGCGCCAGCAGCCAAGCCCGTAACTCCTACAATGAGCAGTTCTTC,CASSQARNSYNEQFF
NA,TRBJ1-2,NA,TRBV7-2,TGTGCCAGCAGCTTAGGACCCGGGGTTGGCTACACCTTC,CASSLGPGVGYTF
NA,TRBJ1-4,NA,TRBV5-6,TGTGCCAGCAGCTTGTGGGGGGGCCGGGGGGAAAAACTGTTTTTT,CASSLWGGRGEKLFF
NA,TRBJ1-5,NA,TRBV28,TGTGCCAGCAGTTTAGGGCAGTACTATCAGCCCCAGCATTTT,CASSLGQYYQPQHF
TRBD1,TRBJ1-2,NA,TRBV18,TGTGCCAGCTCACCCAGGACAGGGGGCGCTCCCAGCGGCTACACCTTC,CASSPRTGGAPSGYTF
NA,TRBJ1-2,NA,TRBV7-2,TGTGCCAGCAGCCCAATACAGGAAGCTGGCTACACCTTC,CASSPIQEAGYTF
NA,TRBJ1-1,NA,TRBV10-2,TGCGCCAGCACCCTAAGGGGCCCGAAGGCTGAAGCTTTCTTT,CASTLRGPKAEAFF
NA,TRBJ2-5,NA,TRBV29-1,TGCAGCGAGCAGCAGGGTTCAGAGACCCAGTACTTC,CSEQQGSETQYF
TRBD1,TRBJ1-1,few,TRBV5-1,TGCGCCAGCAGCCCGTTGACAGGGACCCACCTCATGAACACTGAAGCTTTCTTT,CASSPLTGTHLMNTEAFF
NA,TRBJ1-5,NA,TRBV19,TGTGCCAGTAGCCCTGACGACGGCGGCCAGCCCCAGCATTTT,CASSPDDGGQPQHF
NA,TRBJ2-1,NA,TRBV7-2,TGTGCCAGCAGCTTGAGGGCCTACAATGAGCAGTTCTTC,CASSLRAYNEQFF
TRBD2,TRBJ2-1,NA,TRBV29-1,TGCAGCGTGGGACTAGCGGGAGTATTCGAGCAGTTCTTC,CSVGLAGVFEQFF
TRBD1,TRBJ1-2,once,TRBV4-3,TGCGCCAGCAGTCACAACAGGGGATTCTATGGCTACACCTTC,CASSHNRGFYGYTF
TRBD1,TRBJ1-2,NA,TRBV9,TGTGCCAGCAGCGTAGCCAGACAGGGCCATAACTATGGCTACACCTTC,CASSVARQGHNYGYTF
TRBD2,TRBJ2-7,NA,TRBV6-1,TGTGCCAGCAGTGAAGCAACTAGCGGCTCCTACGAGCAGTACTTC,CASSEATSGSYEQYF
TRBD1,TRBJ2-3,NA,TRBV5-1,TGCGCCAGCAGCCCCAGACAGGGCGGCACAGAAACGCAGTATTTT,CASSPRQGGTETQYF
TRBD1,TRBJ2-3,NA,TRBV2,TGTGCCTCCCAAGCGTGGGACAGGGGAGGAGATACGCAGTATTTT,CASQAWDRGGDTQYF